The clone carrying this T cell receptor (beta chain) was seen ten or more times. Its cognate antigen is unknown. This entry comes from a study of blood T cells in healthy people across ages. Sample-barcoded 5' priming and a J-beta primer mix drove a second PCR of roughly 6 to 12 cycles. MiXCR, run by TCRdb on the 5' RACE reads, gives a single entry per CDR3 protein. The repertoire includes approximately 1.5 million distinct CDR3 sequences, 34% of them detected once, and roughly 12% sits in the top ten. Germline V CDR1 and CDR2: MNHEY, SVGEGT. This CDR3 region has 12 residues. The V end lost 6 bases, the J end lost 3 bases, and 8 bases lay between the germline ends. Study-wide findings and caveats: While age rose, TCR beta diversity per million T cells dropped in a roughly linear way. Nothing was known about donor CMV status, and this possibly confounded expanded clonotype changes.

Donors ranged from roughly 6 to 95 years old and were healthy Caucasians in Russia. Sequencing was done on a sample of blood. This clonotype was obtained from a woman in her 30s in good health. The J gene is TRBJ1-2, the V gene TRBV6-2 or TRBV6-3; the D gene is possibly TRBD1 (6 bases). CDR3: CASREGDYGYTF. CDR3 nucleotide sequence: TGTGCCAGCAGGGAGGGGGACTATGGCTACACCTTC.